The TCR beta chain under discussion was sequenced for a study of monozygotic twins with inflammatory bowel disease. Template switching introduced UMIs that contain a 6-nucleotide sample barcode. With the 5' RACE reads reprocessed, TCRdb shows one record per CDR3 protein and no DNA. Its clone listing holds around 380,000 distinct CDR3 sequences. The sample comprised blood. This sequence was found in a human donor with ulcerative colitis or Crohn's disease, or a healthy co-twin of an affected twin (not recorded which).

CDR3: CASRSPGFNQPQHF. V is TRBV7-2 and J is TRBJ1-5; the TRBD1 assignment by TCRdb is unverifiable without DNA. Germline assignment: CDR1 SGHTA and CDR2 FQGNSA. The CDR3 loop spans 14 amino acids.